This TCR beta chain was recovered during a study of identical twins. Study observations and caveats: There is a chance that invariant MAIT and iNKT cells partially muddied zero-insertion analyses. Researchers reported excess low generation probability among twin-shared out-of-frame alpha sequences.

This CDR3 is 15 amino acids long. The V gene end was trimmed by 6 bases and the J gene end by 3 bases; junction bases not matched to a gene: 11. In regard to this clonotype: What it binds is not known.

It was template switching that added a universal primer site, and there were unique molecular identifiers on the cDNA. MiXCR, applied by TCRdb to the 5' RACE reads, yields one record per CDR3 protein. The table records 450,000 to 650,000 distinct CDR3 sequences, 9.6% of them present only once. Healthy Caucasians were all of the donors. These same data were also listed under a study on yellow fever vaccine responses in identical twins.

Sequencing used PBMCs. V is TRBV12-3 or TRBV12-4 and J is TRBJ2-7; 7 bases are shared with TRBD2. The sequence was collected from a woman younger than 30 in good health. CDR3 amino acids: CASSKLQGGNYEQYF. The CDR3 region has the DNA TGTGCCAGCAGCAAACTCCAGGGAGGGAACTACGAGCAGTACTTC.